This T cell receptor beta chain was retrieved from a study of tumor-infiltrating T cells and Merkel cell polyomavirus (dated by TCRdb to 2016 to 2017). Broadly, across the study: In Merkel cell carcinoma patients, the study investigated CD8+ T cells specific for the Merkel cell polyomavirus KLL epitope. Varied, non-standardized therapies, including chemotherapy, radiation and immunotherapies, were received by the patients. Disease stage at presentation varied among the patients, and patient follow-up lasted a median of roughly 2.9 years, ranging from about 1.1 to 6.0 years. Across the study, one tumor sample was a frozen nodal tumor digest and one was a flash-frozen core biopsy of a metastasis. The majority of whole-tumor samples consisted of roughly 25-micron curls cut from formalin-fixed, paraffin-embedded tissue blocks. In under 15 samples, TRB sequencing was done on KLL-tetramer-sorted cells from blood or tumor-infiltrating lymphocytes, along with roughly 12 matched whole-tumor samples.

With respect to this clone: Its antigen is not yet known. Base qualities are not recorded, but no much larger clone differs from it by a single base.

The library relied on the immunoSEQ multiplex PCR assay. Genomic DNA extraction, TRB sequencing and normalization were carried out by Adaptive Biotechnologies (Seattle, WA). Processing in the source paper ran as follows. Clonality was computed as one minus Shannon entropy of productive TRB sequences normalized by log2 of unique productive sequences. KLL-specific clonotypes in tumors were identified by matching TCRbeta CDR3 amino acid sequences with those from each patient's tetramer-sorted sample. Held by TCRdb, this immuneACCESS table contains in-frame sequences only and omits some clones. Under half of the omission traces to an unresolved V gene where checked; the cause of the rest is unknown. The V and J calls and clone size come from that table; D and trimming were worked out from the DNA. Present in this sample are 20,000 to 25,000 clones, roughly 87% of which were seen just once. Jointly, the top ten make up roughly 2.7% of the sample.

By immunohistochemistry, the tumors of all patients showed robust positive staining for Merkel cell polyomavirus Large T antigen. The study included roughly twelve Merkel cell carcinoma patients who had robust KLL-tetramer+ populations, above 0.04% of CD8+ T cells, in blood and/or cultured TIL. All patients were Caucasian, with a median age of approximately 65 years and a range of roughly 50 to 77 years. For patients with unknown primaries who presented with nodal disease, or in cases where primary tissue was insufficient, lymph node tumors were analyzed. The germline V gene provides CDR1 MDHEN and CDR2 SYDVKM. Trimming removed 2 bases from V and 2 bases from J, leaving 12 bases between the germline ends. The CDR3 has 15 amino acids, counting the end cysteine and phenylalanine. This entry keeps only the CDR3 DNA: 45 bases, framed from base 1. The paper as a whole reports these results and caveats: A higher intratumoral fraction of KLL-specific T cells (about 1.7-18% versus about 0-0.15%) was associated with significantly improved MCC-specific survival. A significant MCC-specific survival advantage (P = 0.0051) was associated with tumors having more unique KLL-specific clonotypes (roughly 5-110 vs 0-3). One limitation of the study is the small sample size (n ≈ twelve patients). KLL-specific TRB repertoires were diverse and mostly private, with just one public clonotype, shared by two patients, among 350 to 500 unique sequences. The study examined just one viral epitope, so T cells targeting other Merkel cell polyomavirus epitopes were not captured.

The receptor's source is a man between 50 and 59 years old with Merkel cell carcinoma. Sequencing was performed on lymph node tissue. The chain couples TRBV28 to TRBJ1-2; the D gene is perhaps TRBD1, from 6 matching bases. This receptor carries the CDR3 CASSLGATGNYGYTF. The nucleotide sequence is TGTGCCAGCAGTTTAGGGGCCACAGGGAACTATGGCTACACCTTC.